The 31 T cell receptor beta chains below were found in one sample sequenced in a study of blood T cell repertoires in COVID-19. The assay was immunoSEQ multiplex PCR, and TCRdb's table has in-frame clones only and misses some. The profile covers under 200,000 clones, with around four fifths appearing a single time and approximately 4.7% taken by the ten largest. Material for sequencing was PBMCs or T cells enriched from blood (not recorded which). The receptors originated from a woman in her forties or fifties who had recovered from COVID-19.

CDR3 protein: CASSYWTSLGDTQYF. Here the CDR3 DNA reads TGTGCCAGCAGTTATTGGACTAGCCTAGGAGATACGCAGTATTTT. The chain recombines TRBV6-2 or TRBV6-3 with TRBJ2-3, with 8 positions matching TRBD2. Germline assignment: CDR1 MNHEY and CDR2 SVGEGT. Unmatched junction bases numbered 7, after V lost 3 bases and J lost 5 bases. The CDR3 consists of 15 residues.

This rearrangement joins TRBV5-1 to TRBJ2-1; no clear D. CDR1 is SGHRS, CDR2 YFSETQ, per germline. The V gene lost 0 bases and the J gene lost 3 bases, with 13 bases spanning the gap. CDR3 length: 16 amino acids. The DNA for the CDR3 is TGCGCCAGCAGCTTGGGGCCCAGCGTTAACTACAATGAGCAGTTCTTC. It yields the protein CASSLGPSVNYNEQFF. Variable domain in full (rest from reference TRBV5-1 and TRBJ2-1): KAGVTQTPRYLIKTRGQQVTLSCSPISGHRSVSWYQQTPGQGLQFLFEYFSETQRNKGNFPGRFSGRQFSNSRSEMNVSTLELGDSALYLCASSLGPSVNYNEQFFGPGTRLTVL.

This sequence joins TRBV19 and TRBJ1-1, with 12 bases fitting TRBD1. Germline V CDR1 and CDR2: LNHDA, SQIVND (reference sequence). The V and J ends lost 7 bases and 4 bases, in that order; junction bases with no gene match: 7. This CDR3 spans 15 amino acids. CDR3 in amino acids: CASTIWGQGATEAFF. CDR3 coding DNA: TGTGCCAGTACTATCTGGGGACAGGGGGCCACTGAAGCTTTCTTT.

This clone showed up just once. The chain recombines TRBV7-9 with TRBJ1-6, with TRBD1 matching 8 bases. From germline, CDR1 is SEHNR and CDR2 FQNEAQ (reference sequence). The CDR3 is 18 amino acids. The V and J ends lost 5 bases and 4 bases, in that order; junction bases with no gene match: 13. In nucleotides, the CDR3 is TGTGCCAGCAGCCCTGGGTTCAGGGGGCTAGAGTATAATTCACCCCTCCACTTT. Its translation is CASSPGFRGLEYNSPLHF.

The chain is built from TRBV6-5 and TRBJ2-2, with 8 bases lining up with TRBD1. Germline assignment: CDR1 MNHEY and CDR2 SVGAGI. The CDR3 covers 15 residues. With 6 bases clipped from V and 5 bases from J, the junction kept 8 bases outside the gene matches. Here the CDR3 DNA reads TGTGCCAGCAGGGATTCCCAGGGGGCGACCGGGGAGCTGTTTTTT. Translated: CASRDSQGATGELFF.

The V and J genes are TRBV27 and TRBJ2-2; D uncertain. This CDR3 comprises 14 residues. Trimming shortened V by 0 bases and J by 10 bases, and 12 bases separated the two germline ends. Looked up from germline, CDR1 is MNHEY and CDR2 is SMNVEV (reference sequence). CDR3 DNA sequence: TGTGCCAGCAGTTTATCCCCCCCGCCAGTGGAGCTGTTTTTT. Residues: CASSLSPPPVELFF.

This chain connects TRBV4-2 to TRBJ1-6; no definite D call. CDR1 and CDR2 from the germline V gene are LGHNA and YNFKEQ. The CDR3 length is 16 residues. The V end lost 4 bases, the J end lost 10 bases, and 20 bases lay between the germline ends. The CDR3 coding sequence is TGTGCCAGCAGCCCAACCTTTGGCCGACGGAGCTCACCCCTCCACTTT. Translating it yields CASSPTFGRRSSPLHF.

The rearrangement uses TRBV29-1 and TRBJ2-5, with TRBD1 matching over 7 bases. The CDR3 spans 13 residues. Germline V gene sequence: CDR1 SQVTM, CDR2 ANQGSEA. After removal of 6 bases from V and 5 bases from J, the junction contained 9 bases not matched to a gene. The CDR3, as DNA: TGCAGCGTGGCTAAGACAGGGTCGGAGACCCAGTACTTC. Amino acid sequence: CSVAKTGSETQYF.

V usage is TRBV20-1 and J usage is TRBJ2-7; weak D call: TRBD1 (5 bases). V gave up 3 bases and J gave up 1 base, with 7 bases separating them. CDR3 size: 12 residues. The V gene's germline CDR1 is DFQATT and CDR2 SNEGSKA (reference sequence). CDR3: CSASTGSYEQYV. The CDR3 coding sequence is TGCAGTGCTAGTACAGGTTCCTACGAGCAGTACGTC.

The V gene is TRBV7-9, the J gene TRBJ2-1; 12 bases fit TRBD2. The CDR3 spans 17 residues. V shed 4 bases, J shed 9 bases, and the junction held 13 bases outside the gene matches. CDR1 is SEHNR, CDR2 FQNEAQ, per germline (reference sequence). The CDR3 DNA is TGTGCCAGCAGCTCCGGCCTAGCGGGAGGGCCCCAAGGTGAGCAGTTCTTC. It specifies CASSSGLAGGPQGEQFF.

The chain links TRBV11-2 to TRBJ1-6, with D possibly TRBD1 on 5 matching bases. The CDR3 is made up of 12 amino acids. The V end was cut by 2 bases, the J end by 10 bases, with 6 bases between. The germline CDR1 and CDR2 sequences are SGHAT and FQNNGV. Here the CDR3 DNA reads TGTGCCAGCAGCTTAACAGGATCACCCCTCCACTTT. Protein: CASSLTGSPLHF.

The chain uses TRBV6-2 or TRBV6-3 and TRBJ2-1; D may be TRBD2 (6 bases). V dropped 4 bases and J dropped 3 bases, with 13 bases sitting between them. The CDR3 is 15 residues long. The germline V gene encodes CDR1 MNHEY and CDR2 SVGEGT. CDR3 bases: TGTGCCAGCAGTTTAACGCGGCGGGACTACAATGAGCAGTTCTTC. Encoded protein: CASSLTRRDYNEQFF.

This clone was counted once. The V and J genes are TRBV27 and TRBJ2-1, with D uncertain. This CDR3 region has 13 residues. In germline, CDR1 is MNHEY, CDR2 SMNVEV (reference sequence). The germline V and J ends were trimmed by 2 bases and 6 bases, with 8 bases remaining between them. DNA of the CDR3: TGTGCCAGCAGTTTAGGCTTTTCCAATGAGCAGTTCTTC. Its translation: CASSLGFSNEQFF.

The chain joins TRBV12-3 or TRBV12-4 to TRBJ2-3; D uncertain. This CDR3 is 11 amino acids long. V lost 7 bases and J 6 bases, leaving 8 bases between the germline ends. The CDR3 loop reads CASTPRDTQYF. Written as DNA, the CDR3 is TGTGCCAGCACCCCTAGGGATACGCAGTATTTT.

This clone was observed a handful of times. The chain recombines TRBV16 with TRBJ2-7; 8 bases agree with TRBD1. The CDR3 loop spans 14 amino acids. J lost 6 bases, V lost 4 bases, and 8 bases had no gene match. CDR1 and CDR2 from the germline V gene are KGHSY and FQNENV. The CDR3 DNA follows: TGTGCCAGCAGCCGGGACAGGCGACTTGGCGAGCAGTACGTC. It codes for CASSRDRRLGEQYV.

The chain recombines TRBV19 with TRBJ1-2; no definite D call. Trimming pared 5 bases from V and 8 bases from J, leaving 21 bases between. CDR1 and CDR2 from the germline V gene are LNHDA and SQIVND (reference sequence). The CDR3 totals 15 residues. CDR3 sequence reads: CASSPHPREGGGYTF. The CDR3 DNA sequence: TGTGCCAGTAGTCCCCACCCAAGGGAGGGAGGAGGCTACACCTTC.

The chain employs TRBV9 and TRBJ2-4; D not resolved. Germline V CDR1 and CDR2: SGDLS, YYNGEE. This CDR3 contains 16 residues. The V gene lost 0 bases and the J gene lost 5 bases, with 15 bases spanning the gap. CDR3 amino acids: CASSVGSGVIQNIQYF. For the CDR3, the DNA is TGTGCCAGCAGCGTAGGGAGTGGAGTCATACAAAACATTCAGTACTTC.

The V call is TRBV7-2, the J call TRBJ1-2; D is uncertain. CDR3 length equals 13 residues. V was clipped by 7 bases and J by 7 bases, with 16 bases between them. Germline-derived CDR1 and CDR2 are SGHTA and FQGNSA. CDR3 DNA: TGTGCCAGCACCCGAGACATACTGGGTGGCTACACCTTC. It is translated as CASTRDILGGYTF. Full variable domain (missing parts from reference TRBV7-2 and TRBJ1-2): GAGVSQSPSNKVTEKGKDVELRCDPISGHTALYWYRQSLGQGLEFLIYFQGNSAPDKSGLPSDRFSAERTGGSVSTLTIQRTQQEDSAVYLCASTRDILGGYTFGSGTRLTVV.

The V gene is TRBV7-3, the J gene TRBJ1-1; D not certain. Germline assignment: CDR1 SGHTA and CDR2 FQGTGA. The CDR3 extends over 16 amino acids. V dropped 0 bases and J dropped 4 bases, with 15 bases sitting between them. The CDR3 loop is CASSLTDLGRRTEAFF. The CDR3 DNA follows: TGTGCCAGCAGCTTAACAGATTTGGGGAGGCGCACTGAAGCTTTCTTT.

In its sample, this clone was seen a few times. Other nucleotide sequences from this sample produce the same CDR3. The chain links TRBV9 to TRBJ1-1; 8 nucleotides align to TRBD1. Unmatched junction bases numbered 6, after V lost 4 bases and J lost 1 base. This CDR3 comprises 15 residues. Germline V CDR1 and CDR2: SGDLS, YYNGEE. In DNA, the CDR3 is TGTGCCAGCAGCCCTCGGACAGGGACGAACACTGAAGCTTTCTTT. It is translated as CASSPRTGTNTEAFF.

The chain is built from TRBV11-1 and TRBJ1-1; possibly TRBD1 for D (5 bases). Germline loops: CDR1 SGHAT, CDR2 FQDESV (reference sequence). V gave up 4 bases and J gave up 10 bases, with 13 bases separating them. This CDR3 contains 12 residues. In nucleotides, the CDR3 is TGTGCCAGCAGCTCCAGGACACCCCGAGCTTTCTTT. This codes for CASSSRTPRAFF. Looking up the rest from reference TRBV11-1 and TRBJ1-1 gives the full variable domain: EAEVAQSPRYKITEKSQAVAFWCDPISGHATLYWYRQILGQGPELLVQFQDESVVDDSQLPKDRFSAERLKGVDSTLKIQPAELGDSAMYLCASSSRTPRAFFGQGTRLTVV.

The V and J genes are TRBV29-1 and TRBJ2-2; D possibly corresponds to TRBD2 (6 bases). The CDR3 consists of 12 residues. V lost 8 bases, J lost 4 bases, and 11 bases lay in between. Germline V gives CDR1 SQVTM, CDR2 ANQGSEA. The CDR3 region has the DNA TGCAGCAGCCGGGAGTTCACCGGGGAGCTGTTTTTT. This encodes CSSREFTGELFF.

This clone was observed a handful of times. This chain joins TRBV30 and TRBJ1-5; a possible D gene is TRBD1 (6 bases). The CDR3 sequence is 15 residues long. From germline, CDR1 is GTSNPN and CDR2 SVGIG (reference sequence). The ends were cut back, 5 bases at V and 0 bases at J, with 14 bases in the middle. DNA for the CDR3: TGTGCCTGGTCTAAGGGGGGGAATAGCAATCAGCCCCAGCATTTT. It translates to CAWSKGGNSNQPQHF.

This chain links TRBV30 with TRBJ1-4; no clear D gene. Germline V gene sequence: CDR1 GTSNPN, CDR2 SVGIG (reference sequence). The CDR3 sequence is 12 residues long. Trimming took 8 bases from V and 7 from J, leaving 14 bases between them. CDR3 bases: TGTGCCCGCCTAGGTTTGGGTGAAAAACTGTTTTTT. This translates into CARLGLGEKLFF. The whole variable domain, filled in from reference TRBV30 and TRBJ1-4, reads SQTIHQWPATLVQPVGSPLSLECTVEGTSNPNLYWYRQAAGRGLQLLFYSVGIGQISSEVPQNLSASRPQDRQFILSSKKLLLSDSGFYLCARLGLGEKLFFGSGTQLSVL.

This chain joins TRBV19 and TRBJ2-1; 13 positions match TRBD2. The CDR3 totals 17 residues. The germline V gene has CDR1 LNHDA and CDR2 SQIVND (reference sequence). With 5 bases clipped from V and 2 bases from J, the junction kept 6 bases outside the gene matches. The CDR3 bases are TGTGCCAGTAGTGGGGGACTAGCGGGACTCACCTACAATGAGCAGTTCTTC. This translates into CASSGGLAGLTYNEQFF.

The rearrangement uses TRBV18 and TRBJ2-7, with 8 bases identical to TRBD2. V lost 10 bases to trimming and J lost 0 bases; unmatched junction nucleotides: 8. The CDR3 length is 14 residues. Germline V gives CDR1 KGHSH, CDR2 LQKENI. The chain's CDR3 is CANRGGQSSYEQYV. CDR3 sequence (DNA): TGTGCCAACCGGGGGGGCCAGAGCTCCTACGAGCAGTACGTC.

Here the CDR3 reads CSVVQGRTEAFF. CDR3 bases: TGCAGCGTTGTACAGGGACGGACTGAAGCTTTCTTT. The gene calls are TRBV29-1 and TRBJ1-1, with D maybe TRBD1 (6 bases). V shed 4 bases and J shed 5 bases, with 11 bases lying between them. The CDR3 contains 12 residues. CDR1 SQVTM and CDR2 ANQGSEA come from the germline V gene.

The gene calls are TRBV30 and TRBJ1-2, with 8 bases matching TRBD1. V was pared by 2 bases and J by 8 bases, with 7 bases of the junction left unmatched. Looked up from germline, CDR1 is GTSNPN and CDR2 is SVGIG (reference sequence). The CDR3 spans 13 residues. The CDR3 spells CAWSSGGDRGYTF. The CDR3, as DNA: TGTGCCTGGAGTAGCGGGGGGGACAGGGGCTACACCTTC.

The chain has TRBV25-1 and TRBJ1-2, with a tentative D call TRBD1 (5 bases). The CDR3 spans 14 residues. The germline V and J ends were trimmed by 8 bases and 5 bases, with 18 bases remaining between them. From germline, CDR1 is MGHDK and CDR2 SYGVNS. The CDR3 coding sequence is TGTGCCAGCGGAGGGGCAGGGACCGTATATGGCTACACCTTC. Amino acids: CASGGAGTVYGYTF.

This chain links TRBV5-1 with TRBJ1-4; 11 bases align to TRBD1. The CDR3 runs to 16 residues. Losses at the gene ends were 4 bases for V and 5 bases for J; bases not matched to a gene: 7. Germline V CDR1 and CDR2: SGHRS, YFSETQ. In DNA form, the CDR3 reads TGCGCCAGCAGCCGGGGACAGGGGGGACCAAATGAAAAACTGTTTTTT. Its translation is CASSRGQGGPNEKLFF. The full variable domain, its missing parts supplied by reference TRBV5-1 and TRBJ1-4, is KAGVTQTPRYLIKTRGQQVTLSCSPISGHRSVSWYQQTPGQGLQFLFEYFSETQRNKGNFPGRFSGRQFSNSRSEMNVSTLELGDSALYLCASSRGQGGPNEKLFFGSGTQLSVL.

The V and J genes are TRBV28 and TRBJ1-1; no reliable D call. The V end lost 1 base, the J end lost 5 bases, and 8 bases lay between the germline ends. The germline gives CDR1 MDHEN, CDR2 SYDVKM. The CDR3 is 13 amino acids. The CDR3 DNA is TGTGCCAGCAGTTTATTAGAGGGAACTGAAGCTTTCTTT. Translated: CASSLLEGTEAFF.